This is a list of T cell receptor beta chains from one sample in a study of shared clonotypes between healthy human individuals. Sequencing was performed with immunoSEQ multiplex PCR; in TCRdb, only in-frame clones are kept and a portion is missing. The data show about 820,000 clones, more than 85% seen once. The sample consisted of naive CD8+ T cells sorted from blood. These receptors were obtained from a young man in good health. Each CDR3 is given with its conserved first and last residue. D genes are given only for firm matches. Rows give clone size only sometimes, using once, few, many, or a class for an expanded clone.

J,size,V,D,DNA,CDR3
TRBJ1-1,NA,TRBV4-2,NA,TGTGCCAGCAGCCTATCTAGCGAAGCTTTCTTT,CASSLSSEAFF
TRBJ1-5,NA,TRBV28,NA,TGTGCCAGCAGTTTAACGGGGGATCAGCCCCAGCATTTT,CASSLTGDQPQHF
TRBJ2-3,once,TRBV7-2,NA,TGTGCCAGCCACCCGGGGCTAGAAGATACGCAGTATTTT,CASHPGLEDTQYF
TRBJ2-7,NA,TRBV7-8,TRBD2,TGTGCCAGCAGCTTAGGGCGGGGGGGCTACGAGCAGTACTTC,CASSLGRGGYEQYF
TRBJ2-2,few,TRBV6-5,NA,TGTGCCAGCAGGAGCGCGATTGGGCTGTTTTTT,CASRSAIGLFF
TRBJ2-5,NA,TRBV6-5,TRBD1,TGTGCCAGCAGCCCCGTCATCCAGGGGGAAGAGACCCAGTACTTC,CASSPVIQGEETQYF
TRBJ1-5,few,TRBV28,NA,TGTGCCAGCAGTTTCAGGGGTTTTCAGCCCCAGCATTTT,CASSFRGFQPQHF
TRBJ2-1,once,TRBV7-9,NA,TGTGCCAGCAGCTATGACCCGGAAGGCTATGAGCAGTTCTTC,CASSYDPEGYEQFF
TRBJ2-7,NA,TRBV27,TRBD2,TGTGCCAGCAGTCCCGGACAGGGGCCGAAGAGGTTACTAGCGGGAGCTGCCTACGAGCAGTACTTC,CASSPGQGPKRLLAGAAYEQYF
TRBJ2-7,NA,TRBV13,NA,TGTGCCAGCAGCTTAGAAGGGGTAACCTACGAGCAGTACTTC,CASSLEGVTYEQYF
TRBJ2-1,NA,TRBV29-1,NA,TGCAGCGTCGTCGGCTCCGGGACGGTGTCCTACAATGAGCAGTTCTTC,CSVVGSGTVSYNEQFF
TRBJ2-7,NA,TRBV5-6,TRBD2,TGTGCCAGCAGCTTCTGGACTAGCGGGAGGGCCTGGGAGCAGTACTTC,CASSFWTSGRAWEQYF
TRBJ2-1,NA,TRBV9,TRBD1,TGTGCCAGCAGCGGGACAGGGGGAAGGTTGGATGAGCAGTTCTTC,CASSGTGGRLDEQFF
TRBJ2-2,NA,TRBV6-5,NA,TGTGCCAGCCTTGCGCGGGACACCGGGGAGCTGTTTTTT,CASLARDTGELFF
TRBJ2-4,once,TRBV7-9,NA,TGTGCCAGCCGCCCCGGACAGCGGGAAAACATTCAGTACTTC,CASRPGQRENIQYF
TRBJ1-2,NA,TRBV7-9,TRBD1,TGTGCCAGCAGCGAAATCCCGGGACAGTTAAAGGGCTACACCTTC,CASSEIPGQLKGYTF
TRBJ2-7,NA,TRBV6-1,TRBD1,TGTGCCAGCAGTGAAGCCGTGACAGGGGGACCCTCCTACGAGCAGTACTTC,CASSEAVTGGPSYEQYF
TRBJ2-3,NA,TRBV7-6,TRBD2,TGTGCCAGCAGCCCCTGGCGACTAGCGGAGGCCACAGATACGCAGTATTTT,CASSPWRLAEATDTQYF
TRBJ2-2,NA,TRBV19,TRBD2,TGTGCCAGTAGTATGTTGACGGGAGGGCCCGGGGAGCTGTTTTTT,CASSMLTGGPGELFF
TRBJ2-1,NA,TRBV19,NA,TGTGCCAGTAGTAGGGACCCGAGCTCCTACAATGAGCAGTTCTTC,CASSRDPSSYNEQFF
TRBJ2-7,NA,TRBV5-6,NA,TGTGCCAGCAGCCCCCTAGTTAGCGGCTCCTACGAGCAGTACTTC,CASSPLVSGSYEQYF
TRBJ2-3,NA,TRBV30,TRBD2,TGTGCCTGGAGTGTGTGGTTAGGGAGGGAGGCGGATACGCAGTATTTT,CAWSVWLGREADTQYF
TRBJ2-2,NA,TRBV6-6,TRBD2,TGTGCCAGCACCCACTCGTGGACTAGCTTTTCAGGGGAGCTGTTTTTT,CASTHSWTSFSGELFF
TRBJ2-7,NA,TRBV28,TRBD1,TGTGCCAGCAGTTCCAAGATTGACAGGGTCCACGAGCAGTACTTC,CASSSKIDRVHEQYF